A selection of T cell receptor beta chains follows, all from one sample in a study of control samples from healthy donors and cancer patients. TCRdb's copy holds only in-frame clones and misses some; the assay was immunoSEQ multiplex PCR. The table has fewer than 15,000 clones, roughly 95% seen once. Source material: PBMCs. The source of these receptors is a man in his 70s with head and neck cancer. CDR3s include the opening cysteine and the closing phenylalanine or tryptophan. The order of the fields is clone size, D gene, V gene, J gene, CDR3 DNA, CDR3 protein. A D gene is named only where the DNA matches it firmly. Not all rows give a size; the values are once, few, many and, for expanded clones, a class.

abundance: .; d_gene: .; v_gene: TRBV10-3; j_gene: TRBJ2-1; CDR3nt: TGTGCCATCAGTGACGGTTACTCCTACAATGAGCAGTTCTTC; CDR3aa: CAISDGYSYNEQFF
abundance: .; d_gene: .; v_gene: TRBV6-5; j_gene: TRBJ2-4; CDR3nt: TGTGCCAGCAGCCAAGGCCCAGCCAAAAACATTCAGTACTTC; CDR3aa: CASSQGPAKNIQYF
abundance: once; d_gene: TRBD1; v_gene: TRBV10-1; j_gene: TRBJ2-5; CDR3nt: TGCGCCAGCAGTGAGTCGTCAGGGGGCTGGAAGACCCAGTACTTC; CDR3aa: CASSESSGGWKTQYF
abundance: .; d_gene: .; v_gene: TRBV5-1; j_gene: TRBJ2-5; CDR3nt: TGCGCCAGCAGTTATAGTGGGGGAGAGACCCAGTACTTC; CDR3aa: CASSYSGGETQYF
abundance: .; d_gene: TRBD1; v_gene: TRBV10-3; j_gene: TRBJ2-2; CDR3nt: TGTGCCATCAGTCCGGGACAGGGGGCGGGAACCGGGGAGCTGTTTTTT; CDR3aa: CAISPGQGAGTGELFF
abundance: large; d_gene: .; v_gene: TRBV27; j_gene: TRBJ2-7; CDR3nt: TGTGCCAGCAGTTTTTTGTACGGTACGGGGACGGAGCAGTACTTC; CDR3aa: CASSFLYGTGTEQYF
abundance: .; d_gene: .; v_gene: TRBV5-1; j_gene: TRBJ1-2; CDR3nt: TGCGCCAGCAGCGCCCAGGAGTTCTATGGCTACACCTTC; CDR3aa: CASSAQEFYGYTF
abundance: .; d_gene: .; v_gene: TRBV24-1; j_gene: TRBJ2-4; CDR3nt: TGTGCCACCAGTGATTCGCAGGGGTCTGGAAACATTCAGTACTTC; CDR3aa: CATSDSQGSGNIQYF
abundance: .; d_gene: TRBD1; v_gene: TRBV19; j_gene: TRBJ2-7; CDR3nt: TGTGCCAGTAGCGCGAGGGCAGGGGGCCACTACGAGCAGTACTTC; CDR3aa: CASSARAGGHYEQYF
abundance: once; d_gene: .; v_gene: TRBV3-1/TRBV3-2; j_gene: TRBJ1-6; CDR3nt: TGTGCCAGCAGCCAAGATGCCTCACCCCTCCACTTT; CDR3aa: CASSQDASPLHF
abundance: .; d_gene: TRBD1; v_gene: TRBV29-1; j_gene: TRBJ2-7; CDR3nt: TGCAGCGCCCAGGGACAGGGTCTACACGAGCAGTACTTC; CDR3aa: CSAQGQGLHEQYF
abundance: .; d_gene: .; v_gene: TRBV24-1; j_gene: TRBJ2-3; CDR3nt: TGTGCCACCAGTGATTTGGATCATACGCAGTATTTT; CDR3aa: CATSDLDHTQYF
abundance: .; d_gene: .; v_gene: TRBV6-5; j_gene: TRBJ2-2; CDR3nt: TGTGCCAGCAGGCCCAGGAACACCGGGGAGCTGTTTTTT; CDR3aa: CASRPRNTGELFF
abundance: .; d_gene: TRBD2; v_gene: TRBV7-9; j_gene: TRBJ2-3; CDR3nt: TGTGCCAGCATCCTAGGGCGGGGGGTGACAGATACGCAGTATTTT; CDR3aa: CASILGRGVTDTQYF
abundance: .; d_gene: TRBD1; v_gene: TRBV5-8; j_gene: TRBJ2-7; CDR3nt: TGTGCCAGCAGCGTTCGGGACAGGGGCCACGAGCAGTACTTC; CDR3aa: CASSVRDRGHEQYF